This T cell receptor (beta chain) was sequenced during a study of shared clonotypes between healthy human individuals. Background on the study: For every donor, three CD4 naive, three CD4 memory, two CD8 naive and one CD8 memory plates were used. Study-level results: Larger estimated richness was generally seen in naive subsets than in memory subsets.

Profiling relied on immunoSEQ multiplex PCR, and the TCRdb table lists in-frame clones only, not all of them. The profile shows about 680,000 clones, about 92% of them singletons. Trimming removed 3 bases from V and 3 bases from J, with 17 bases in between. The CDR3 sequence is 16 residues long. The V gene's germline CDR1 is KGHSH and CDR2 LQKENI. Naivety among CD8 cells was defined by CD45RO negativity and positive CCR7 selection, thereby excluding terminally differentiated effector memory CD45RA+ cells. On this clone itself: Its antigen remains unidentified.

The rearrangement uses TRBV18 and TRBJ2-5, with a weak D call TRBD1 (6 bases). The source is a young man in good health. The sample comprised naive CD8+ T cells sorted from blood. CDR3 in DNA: TGTGCCAGCTCACCCAGGGGACCCCCCAGAGAAGAGACCCAGTACTTC. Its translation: CASSPRGPPREETQYF. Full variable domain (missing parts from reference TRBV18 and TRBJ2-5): NAGVMQNPRHLVRRRGQEARLRCSPMKGHSHVYWYRQLPEEGLKFMVYLQKENIIDESGMPKERFSAEFPKEGPSILRIQQVVRGDSAAYFCASSPRGPPREETQYFGPGTRLLVL.